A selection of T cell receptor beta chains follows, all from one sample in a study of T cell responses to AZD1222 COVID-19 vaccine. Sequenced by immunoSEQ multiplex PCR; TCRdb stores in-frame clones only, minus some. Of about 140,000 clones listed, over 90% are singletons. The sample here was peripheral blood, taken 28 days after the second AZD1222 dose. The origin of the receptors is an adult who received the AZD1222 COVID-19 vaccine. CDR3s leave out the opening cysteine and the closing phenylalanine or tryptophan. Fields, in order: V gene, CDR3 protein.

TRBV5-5 ASSPVGVASNQPQH
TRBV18 ASSPNRMNQREF
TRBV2 ASSVGSYNEQF
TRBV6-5 ASSYGQGMDTQY
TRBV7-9 ASSLGTSHKNIQY
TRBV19 ATSPQRNTEAF
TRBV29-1 SVADRGAFYEQY
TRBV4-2 ASSQDQLALGSDTQY
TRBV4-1 ASSQGGTQMNTEAF
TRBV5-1 ASSLGGNEKLF
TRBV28 ASRFVLGQPQH
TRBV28 ASQENEKLF
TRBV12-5 ASGPGQPTDTQY
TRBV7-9 ASSLQGTEQF
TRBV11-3 ASSKRPGTPYNEQF
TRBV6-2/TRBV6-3 ASSYRGSGLANYEQY
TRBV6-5 ASSLESGTSYEQY
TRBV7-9 ASSLGWGGQAAPQEAF
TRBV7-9 ASSLPPRIGRAGEQF
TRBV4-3 ASSQDFRGLRRQPQH
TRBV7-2 ASSLNSGTSTGELF
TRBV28 ASSLEVAVYEQY
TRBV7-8 ASSETGMRSKLF
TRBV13 ASSSRGLAAYEQY
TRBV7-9 ASSPARTGADTQY
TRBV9 ASSPLSRGSGNTIY
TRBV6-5 ASSLRDRAAF
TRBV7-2 ASSQQRNTEAF
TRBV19 ASRDGPGAYGYT
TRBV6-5 ASGVNQPQH
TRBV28 ASSFTSGDTEAF
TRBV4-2 ASSQAGGSYEQY
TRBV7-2 ASSLMERSVHPYEQY
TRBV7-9 ASSLVNRGTSTDTQY
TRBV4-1 ASARGPRETQY
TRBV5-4 ASSAQTSGNTGELF
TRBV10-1 AITRRAGLDTDTQY
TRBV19 ASSITGFRNTIY
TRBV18 ASSPGGSQETQY
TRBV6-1 ASSEQGSSNQPQH
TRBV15 ATSRVTSGKSGYEQY
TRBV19 ASRRAGANTEAF
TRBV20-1 SASQAF
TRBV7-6 ASSPEGTSGYT
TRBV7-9 ASSLLFRGHTEAF
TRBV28 ASSLGNEKLF
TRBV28 ASSSGTGGRRYEQY
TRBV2 ASSEGTVNTEAF
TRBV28 ASSLASNSPLH
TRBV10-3 ASGTGVGNEQF
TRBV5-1 ASSFRPGQGANEQF
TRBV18 ASSLQSRGDEQF
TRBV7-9 ASSSQGNQPQH
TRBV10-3 AISAGARYYGYT